Sequencing of this T cell receptor (beta chain) was carried out in a study of lymphopenia after photon versus proton radiotherapy (dated 2019 in TCRdb). Notes on the research overall: Photon and proton radiation therapy were compared by the study for their immunological effects in patients with gastrointestinal tumors who developed high-grade lymphopenia. The study aimed to characterize how the two radiation modalities differ in their impact on the immune system. The cohort included 15 to 20 patients with gastrointestinal tumors who developed lymphopenia after receiving either photon or proton therapy.

Its CDR3 holds 18 amino acids, cysteine through phenylalanine. Of the read, only the CDR3 DNA is kept; its 54 bases are in frame from base 1. The germline V gene supplies CDR1 SGHVS and CDR2 FQNEAQ. V drops 1 base and J drops 0 bases, leaving 16 bases in between. Study-wide conclusions, independent of this receptor: Among patients across the cohort who died, overall survival time showed an inverse correlation with a larger post-nadir drop in TCR diversity. After the lymphocyte count nadir, oligoclonal expansion, especially of CD8+ Temra cells, was observed in photon-treated repertoires, and the drop in diversity was driven by this expansion. The survival association was assessed only in patients who died, and better survival with proton therapy was presented by the authors as a possibility rather than a demonstrated result. During treatment, patients who received photon therapy lost naive T cells and TCR diversity and gained effector/memory populations, whereas patients who received proton therapy remained relatively stable.

For this clone: The clone's antigen remains unknown. Within one base of it there is no much larger clone, and no base qualities were kept.

The library was made by the immunoSEQ multiplex PCR assay. T cell repertoires were profiled by deep sequencing of rearranged TCR beta loci, alongside multiparametric flow cytometry. The clones in this table, taken by TCRdb from immuneACCESS, are in-frame only. Not every clone is retained; where verified, under half of the shortfall comes from an unresolved V gene, and the cause of the rest is unknown. In all, the sample holds 67,000 or so clones, and approximately 87% of those were seen once. 10% to 11% of the sample rests with the top ten. This sequence uses TRBV7-8 and TRBJ1-5; a confident D gene designation cannot be given. Specimen: peripheral blood, collected from a patient treated with proton-based radiotherapy. This receptor was identified in a man of 80 years or more with esophageal cancer. This receptor carries the CDR3 CASSLDFMGFDSNQPQHF. In nucleotides, the sequence is TGTGCCAGCAGCTTAGATTTTATGGGATTCGATAGCAATCAGCCCCAGCATTTT.